These 21 T cell receptor beta chains originate from one sample sequenced in a study of T cell repertoires in cytomegalovirus infection. Each CDR3 protein is one row after TCRdb ran MiXCR on the reads. Here the sample spans about 340,000 distinct CDR3 sequences, approximately 32% being singletons. Antigens of these TCRs are unknown. Sequenced material: cultured PBMCs, taken from culture after CMV antigen stimulation. All receptors derive from a human donor in good health (CMV status not recorded). Some clones in this sample may be carry-over from other donors' samples.

This clonotype was detected a few times. The CDR3 here is CASSEALLEETQYF. In DNA, the CDR3 is TGTGCCAGCAGTGAAGCGCTTCTGGAGGAGACCCAGTACTTC. The chain employs TRBV2 and TRBJ2-5; D call uncertain. Germline lookup yields CDR1 SNHLY and CDR2 FYNNEI. Trimming pared 0 bases from V and 5 bases from J, leaving 10 bases between. The CDR3 extends over 14 amino acids.

This clonotype was observed a handful of times. This chain uses TRBV4-2 with TRBJ2-7; 10 positions agree with TRBD1. Germline-derived CDR1 and CDR2 are LGHNA and YNFKEQ. The CDR3 is 15 residues long. With V trimmed by 4 bases and J by 5 bases, 8 bases remained unmatched. CDR3 in DNA: TGTGCCAGCAGCCTCCAGACAGGGGGCATCGACGAGCAGTACTTC. Protein sequence: CASSLQTGGIDEQYF.

The gene calls are TRBV15 and TRBJ1-2, with D hard to call. The germline gives CDR1 LNHNV, CDR2 YYDKDF (reference sequence). V was pared by 1 base and J by 6 bases, with 12 bases between. The CDR3 spans 14 residues. The CDR3 loop reads CATSRVALRNGYTF. CDR3 nucleotide sequence: TGTGCCACCAGCAGAGTAGCCCTACGAAATGGCTACACCTTC.

The rearrangement links TRBV7-2 to TRBJ2-1, with D hard to call. CDR1 and CDR2 (germline): SGHTA, FQGNSA. V was cut by 8 bases and J by 7 bases, with 21 bases left in between. This CDR3 comprises 15 residues. CDR3 residues: CASGKLGAERNEQFF. CDR3 nucleotides: TGTGCCAGCGGGAAATTGGGCGCCGAGAGGAATGAGCAGTTCTTC.

The chain recombines TRBV7-8 with TRBJ1-2; D gene uncertain. Trimming shortened V by 0 bases and J by 1 base, and 6 bases separated the two germline ends. The germline V gene has CDR1 SGHVS and CDR2 FQNEAQ. The CDR3 extends over 14 amino acids. CDR3 residues: CASSLAGNNYGYTF. In DNA, the CDR3 is TGTGCCAGCAGCTTAGCGGGCAATAACTATGGCTACACCTTC.

V usage is TRBV15 and J usage is TRBJ1-5; D unresolved. CDR3 length: 12 residues. Between the trimmed V and J ends, which lost 0 bases and 7 bases, there was a span of 4 bases. Looked up from germline, CDR1 is LNHNV and CDR2 is YYDKDF (reference sequence). The CDR3 nucleotides read TGTGCCACCAGCAGAGATGTCCAGCCCCAGCATTTT. This gives the protein CATSRDVQPQHF. Full variable domain (remainder filled in from reference TRBV15 and TRBJ1-5): DAMVIQNPRYQVTQFGKPVTLSCSQTLNHNVMYWYQQKSSQAPKLLFHYYDKDFNNEADTPDNFQSRRPNTSFCFLDIRSPGLGDTAMYLCATSRDVQPQHFGDGTRLSIL.

The chain links TRBV6-1 to TRBJ1-5; 8 bases align to TRBD1. The CDR3 length is 15 residues. CDR1 and CDR2 (germline): MNHNS, SASEGT. J was trimmed by 1 base and V by 6 bases; bases with no gene match: 5. CDR3 amino acids: CASSQGAESNQPQHF. CDR3 nucleotide sequence: TGTGCCAGCAGCCAGGGGGCTGAGAGCAATCAGCCCCAGCATTTT.

This clonotype was detected only a few times. J is TRBJ2-3 and V is TRBV7-2; 7 nucleotides match TRBD2. This CDR3 is 16 amino acids long. V shed 5 bases and J 4 bases; nucleotides not matched to a gene: 12. Germline CDR1 reads SGHTA; CDR2 reads FQGNSA. The CDR3 nucleotides read TGTGCCAGCAGCCCAAGGCGGGGGAAGAGTGCAGATACGCAGTATTTT. Protein product: CASSPRRGKSADTQYF. Full variable domain (rest looked up from reference TRBV7-2 and TRBJ2-3): GAGVSQSPSNKVTEKGKDVELRCDPISGHTALYWYRQSLGQGLEFLIYFQGNSAPDKSGLPSDRFSAERTGGSVSTLTIQRTQQEDSAVYLCASSPRRGKSADTQYFGPGTRLTVL.

This chain joins TRBV7-9 and TRBJ1-4; no clear D. CDR1 and CDR2 from the germline V gene are SEHNR and FQNEAQ (reference sequence). There are 14 residues in the CDR3. V lost 7 bases to trimming and J lost 0 bases, with 9 bases between them. In DNA, the CDR3 is TGTGCCAGCACGGAGATTGCAACTAATGAAAAACTGTTTTTT. Translating gives CASTEIATNEKLFF.

This clonotype was seen a few times. The chain couples TRBV20-1 to TRBJ2-1; D is undetermined. Deletions cut 2 bases from V and 1 base from J, with 12 bases between. From germline, CDR1 is DFQATT and CDR2 SNEGSKA (reference sequence). This CDR3 comprises 15 residues. The CDR3 sequence: CSARKGIGSYNEQFF. The CDR3 DNA reads TGCAGTGCTAGAAAGGGAATTGGTTCCTACAATGAGCAGTTCTTC.

V is TRBV19 and J is TRBJ1-6; D may be TRBD1 (6 bases). Germline CDR1 reads LNHDA; CDR2 reads SQIVND (reference sequence). V lost 7 bases to trimming and J lost 10 bases, with 17 bases between them. The CDR3 length is 14 residues. The CDR3 DNA sequence: TGTGCCAGTACCGCCCGGACAGAAGGCTCACCCCTCCACTTT. It specifies CASTARTEGSPLHF.

In its sample, this clonotype was seen many times. The chain has TRBV7-2 and TRBJ1-2; D gene uncertain. V was shortened by 1 base and J by 13 bases, with 13 bases between the two germline ends. The CDR3 has 12 residues. Germline V gene sequence: CDR1 SGHTA, CDR2 FQGNSA. The CDR3 DNA follows: TGTGCCAGCAGCTTAGAGTTAGGGCATTTCACCTTC. Protein sequence: CASSLELGHFTF. Variable domain in full (rest from reference TRBV7-2 and TRBJ1-2): GAGVSQSPSNKVTEKGKDVELRCDPISGHTALYWYRQSLGQGLEFLIYFQGNSAPDKSGLPSDRFSAERTGGSVSTLTIQRTQQEDSAVYLCASSLELGHFTFGSGTRLTVV.

This clonotype was seen only a few times. Germline is not matched at one junction end, which may reflect a read error. The J gene is TRBJ2-3, the V gene TRBV7-8; TRBD1 matches 9 bases. This CDR3 contains 16 residues. Germline V gene lookup returns CDR1 SGHVS and CDR2 FQNEAQ. The CDR3 coding sequence is TGTGCCAGCAGCGAAGGGACAGGGCTACGCACAAATACGCAGTATTTT. This sequence encodes CASSEGTGLRTNTQYF.

The genes are TRBV6-1 and TRBJ1-1; perhaps TRBD1 as D (5 bases). V dropped 2 bases and J dropped 1 base, with 5 bases sitting between them. This CDR3 region has 13 residues. The germline V gene encodes CDR1 MNHNS and CDR2 SASEGT. CDR3 amino acids: CASSERGNTEAFF. CDR3 nucleotide sequence: TGTGCCAGCAGTGAAAGGGGGAACACTGAAGCTTTCTTT.

This clonotype appeared a few times. The genes are TRBV27 and TRBJ1-5, with 8 bases matching TRBD1. The ends lost 3 bases at V and 4 bases at J; junction bases unmatched: 8. Germline CDR1 is MNHEY and CDR2 is SMNVEV (reference sequence). The CDR3 is 16 residues long. CDR3 sequence: CASSLRAGGGNQPQHF. The CDR3 DNA reads as TGTGCCAGCAGTTTGAGGGCAGGGGGCGGAAATCAGCCCCAGCATTTT.

This clonotype was seen more than once but under ten times. The chain carries TRBV7-6 and TRBJ2-1; 13 positions agree with TRBD2. CDR3 length equals 15 residues. Losses at the gene ends were 5 bases for V and 6 bases for J; bases not matched to a gene: 4. Germline values: CDR1 SGHVS, CDR2 FNYEAQ. The CDR3 region is CASSRTSGRANEQFF. For the CDR3, the DNA is TGTGCCAGCAGCCGAACTAGCGGGAGGGCCAATGAGCAGTTCTTC.

This clonotype showed up many times. The V call is TRBV7-8, the J call TRBJ2-5; D is perhaps TRBD2 (6 bases). The germline V gene encodes CDR1 SGHVS and CDR2 FQNEAQ. The CDR3 loop spans 14 amino acids. Trimming pared 0 bases from V and 6 bases from J, leaving 11 bases between. The CDR3 reads CASSLAMAGKTQYF. The CDR3 coding sequence is TGTGCCAGCAGCTTAGCTATGGCGGGGAAGACCCAGTACTTC.

V usage is TRBV18 and J usage is TRBJ1-3; 8 positions match TRBD1. Trimming cost V 3 bases and J 2 bases; bases outside gene matches: 6. In germline, CDR1 is KGHSH, CDR2 LQKENI. The CDR3 loop spans 16 amino acids. As DNA, the CDR3 is TGTGCCAGCTCACCCTTGGGACAGGTCACTGGAAACACCATATATTTT. Amino acids: CASSPLGQVTGNTIYF.

This clonotype occurred once. V and J are TRBV23-1 and TRBJ1-5; D uncertain. TRBV23-1 is an ORF, and what it does is uncertain. The CDR3 covers 14 residues. V gave up 9 bases and J gave up 3 bases, with 15 bases separating them. The CDR3 nucleotides are TGCGCCAGGGGCGAGGGAGGATCCAATCAGCCCCAGCATTTT. The encoded protein is CARGEGGSNQPQHF.

V usage is TRBV15 and J usage is TRBJ1-4; 9 bases are shared with TRBD1. Germline loops: CDR1 LNHNV, CDR2 YYDKDF (reference sequence). The CDR3 is 16 residues long. Germline trimming cut 3 bases from V and 8 bases from J; bases unmatched to any gene: 10. The CDR3: CATSRVKTGTGEKLFF. CDR3 coding DNA: TGTGCCACCAGCAGGGTAAAAACCGGGACAGGGGAAAAACTGTTTTTT.

This clonotype was counted only a few times. CDR3 protein: CASSLKNPYSGANVLTF. The DNA of the CDR3 is TGTGCCAGCAGTTTAAAAAACCCGTACTCTGGGGCCAACGTCCTGACTTTC. This chain connects TRBV27 to TRBJ2-6; D not resolved. V was trimmed by 2 bases and J by 0 bases, leaving 11 bases between them. There are 17 residues in the CDR3. CDR1 MNHEY and CDR2 SMNVEV come from the germline V gene (reference sequence).